Listed here is a single TCR beta chain. The antigen remains unidentified. This entry comes from a study of OX40 agonist ivuxolimab in advanced cancers. General study findings and limits: CD4+ T cells averaged fewer expanded clones than CD8+ T cells. In the 0.1 to 3.0 mg/kg range, CD4+ and CD8+ blood T cells had expanded clonally by week 6.

Sequenced by immunoSEQ multiplex PCR; TCRdb stores in-frame clones only, minus some. The sample carries under 80,000 clones, over 90% recorded once. Trimming at V came to 5 bases and at J to 4 bases, leaving 8 bases not matched to a gene. The CDR3 contains 16 residues. Germline lookup yields CDR1 MNHEY and CDR2 SMNVEV (reference sequence). The V and J genes are TRBV27 and TRBJ2-7, with 13 bases matching TRBD2. This sample comprised CD4+ or CD8+ T cells sorted from blood, obtained in a trial of the OX40 agonist ivuxolimab. This TCR derives from an adult with an advanced solid tumor such as melanoma, head and neck, liver or kidney cancer. CDR3 nucleotide sequence: TGTGCCAGCAGTCATATCGGGACTAGCGGGACTTACGAGCAGTACTTC. Residues: CASSHIGTSGTYEQYF.